Below are 10 T cell receptor beta chains sequenced from a single sample in a study of shared clonotypes between healthy human individuals (dated by TCRdb to the early 2020s). The method behind the library was the immunoSEQ multiplex PCR assay. The clones in this table, taken by TCRdb from immuneACCESS, are in-frame only. Not every clone is retained; where verified, under half of the shortfall comes from an unresolved V gene, and the cause of the rest is unknown. This sample lists 1,500,000 or so clones; roughly 96% were detected once. Roughly 1.1% of the sample is in the top ten clones. The sample consisted of naive CD4+ T cells sorted from blood. The sample's cell subset or site label is to be understood as: CD45RA+ positively selected. These receptors were taken from a man in his thirties or forties in good health.

About this clone: Additional DNA sequences in this sample encode the identical CDR3. The chain is built from TRBV5-1 and TRBJ2-5; 7 nucleotides match TRBD2. Germline V gene lookup returns CDR1 SGHRS and CDR2 YFSETQ. The J segment lost 5 bases and the V segment lost 4 bases, leaving 2 bases of the junction unmatched. CDR3 length: 12 amino acids. Here the CDR3 DNA reads TGCGCCAGCAGCCGGCGGGGGGAGACCCAGTACTTC. Translated: CASSRRGETQYF.

The genes are TRBV7-3 and TRBJ2-3; D is perhaps TRBD2 (5 bases). The germline V gene has CDR1 SGHTA and CDR2 FQGTGA. V was shortened by 2 bases and J by 1 base, with 7 bases between the two germline ends. There are 14 residues in the CDR3. CDR3 sequence: CASSLEGRTDTQYF. DNA of the CDR3: TGTGCCAGCAGCTTAGAGGGCCGCACAGATACGCAGTATTTT.

The rearrangement joins TRBV5-4 to TRBJ2-1, with D perhaps TRBD1 (6 bases). This CDR3 has 15 amino acids. In germline, CDR1 is SGHNT, CDR2 YYREEE (reference sequence). Trimming stripped 4 bases from V and 7 bases from J, with 18 bases between. The CDR3 protein is CASSATGLRQNEQFF. The CDR3 DNA is TGTGCCAGCAGCGCAACAGGGTTAAGGCAGAATGAGCAGTTCTTC.

The V and J genes are TRBV19 and TRBJ2-7, with a tentative D call TRBD2 (5 bases). The CDR3 sequence is 14 residues long. The V gene lost 3 bases and the J gene lost 1 base, with 10 bases spanning the gap. The V gene's germline CDR1 is LNHDA and CDR2 SQIVND (reference sequence). This CDR3 is CASSIKRSSYEQYF. The CDR3 DNA reads TGTGCCAGTAGTATTAAGCGGAGTTCCTACGAGCAGTACTTC. The complete variable domain, with remaining parts taken from reference TRBV19 and TRBJ2-7, reads DGGITQSPKYLFRKEGQNVTLSCEQNLNHDAMYWYRQDPGQGLRLIYYSQIVNDFQKGDIAEGYSVSREKKESFPLTVTSAQKNPTAFYLCASSIKRSSYEQYFGPGTRLTVT.

This clone appeared once. DNA of the CDR3: TGTGCCAGCTCATCACAGGGATTCTCCTACGAGCAGTACTTC. Its protein product is CASSSQGFSYEQYF. The rearrangement joins TRBV18 to TRBJ2-7; the D gene is possibly TRBD1 (6 bases). The CDR3 length is 14 residues. Trimming pared 5 bases from V and 0 bases from J, leaving 11 bases between. The V gene's germline CDR1 is KGHSH and CDR2 LQKENI.

The chain couples TRBV6-5 to TRBJ1-2; TRBD1 matches at 9 bases. Germline V gives CDR1 MNHEY, CDR2 SVGAGI. CDR3 length: 13 amino acids. The ends lost 4 bases at V and 8 bases at J; junction bases unmatched: 5. DNA for the CDR3: TGTGCCAGCAGTTGGGACAGGGCTCGGGGCTACACCTTC. Amino acid sequence: CASSWDRARGYTF.

The chain links TRBV5-6 to TRBJ2-5; D not certain. CDR3 length: 14 residues. Germline loops: CDR1 SGHDT, CDR2 YYEEEE. V lost 1 base and J 3 bases, leaving 10 bases between the germline ends. The DNA for the CDR3 is TGTGCCAGCAGCTTGATGGGATCAAAAGAGACCCAGTACTTC. Encoded protein: CASSLMGSKETQYF.

The CDR3, as DNA: TGCGCCAGCAGTGATTCTGGGGGGGATCAGCCCCAGCATTTT. This sequence encodes CASSDSGGDQPQHF. The chain joins TRBV10-2 to TRBJ1-5; TRBD1 is a possible D gene (5 bases). This CDR3 contains 14 residues. Trimming shortened V by 3 bases and J by 5 bases, and 11 bases separated the two germline ends. The germline V gene has CDR1 WSHSY and CDR2 SAAADI.

V usage is TRBV5-1 and J usage is TRBJ2-3; D gene unclear. There are 14 residues in the CDR3. Trimming took off 0 bases at V and 6 bases at J, with 11 bases between the two ends. CDR1 and CDR2 from the germline V gene are SGHRS and YFSETQ. CDR3 coding DNA: TGCGCCAGCAGCTTGGACCCTCACTCGGATACGCAGTATTTT. Its protein product is CASSLDPHSDTQYF.

The chain has TRBV6-1 and TRBJ1-2; TRBD1 is a possible D gene (5 bases). The CDR3 runs to 14 residues. Trimming took off 8 bases at V and 7 bases at J, with 20 bases between the two ends. In germline, CDR1 is MNHNS, CDR2 SASEGT. The CDR3, as DNA: TGTGCCAGCGAATTTCTAAGGGTAGGGGCTGGCTACACCTTC. It specifies CASEFLRVGAGYTF.